This T cell receptor beta chain was observed in a study of blood T cell repertoires in COVID-19. Method: immunoSEQ multiplex PCR; TCRdb's copy keeps in-frame clones and lacks some. The data contain tens of thousands of clones, approximately 80% of them singletons. Germline loops: CDR1 LGHDT, CDR2 YNNKEL (reference sequence). This CDR3 is 13 amino acids long. The V and J ends lost 3 bases and 6 bases, in that order; junction bases with no gene match: 3. This sequence was found in a young man with COVID-19, enrolled during active disease. Sequencing input: peripheral blood. The chain has TRBV3-1 (or the pseudogene TRBV3-2) and TRBJ2-5; 8 bases align to TRBD2. DNA for the CDR3: TGTGCCAGCAGCCAGGTAGCGGGAAAGACCCAGTACTTC. Amino acids: CASSQVAGKTQYF.